This TCR beta chain was found in a study of blood T cell repertoires in COVID-19. Assay: immunoSEQ multiplex PCR; the TCRdb copy retains only in-frame clones and omits some. The data hold about 88,000 clones, with over 75% observed a single time. The germline V and J ends were trimmed by 4 bases and 4 bases, with 20 bases remaining between them. Per the germline V gene, CDR1 is SGHAT and CDR2 is FQNNGV. CDR3 size: 16 residues. The sequenced sample was peripheral blood. This sequence joins TRBV11-2 and TRBJ2-7; possible D gene TRBD1, 5 bases. The sequence was collected from a woman over 75 with acute or convalescent COVID-19. The DNA for the CDR3 is TGTGCCAGCAGCTCCCGCCTCCAGGGTCAGGGTTACGAGCAGTACTTC. This sequence encodes CASSSRLQGQGYEQYF. Complete variable domain (other parts from reference TRBV11-2 and TRBJ2-7): EAGVAQSPRYKIIEKRQSVAFWCNPISGHATLYWYQQILGQGPKLLIQFQNNGVVDDSQLPKDRFSAERLKGVDSTLKIQPAKLEDSAVYLCASSSRLQGQGYEQYFGPGTRLTVT.